This T cell receptor (beta chain) was observed in a study of blood T cell repertoires in COVID-19. Study overall: The United States, Italy and Spain were the sources of the acute and convalescent COVID-19 samples.

Data came from immunoSEQ multiplex PCR; TCRdb stores just in-frame clones and leaves some out. The sample has 130,000 or so clones, roughly 77% seen once. This CDR3 contains 13 residues. The germline CDR1 and CDR2 sequences are GTSNPN and SVGIG (reference sequence). Trimming pared 2 bases from V and 1 base from J, leaving 6 bases between. V is TRBV30 and J is TRBJ1-3; D remains unclear. Sequencing was done on a sample of peripheral blood. The clonotype was recovered from a woman in her 70s with COVID-19, enrolled during active disease. The chain's CDR3 is CAWSSLSGNTIYF. For the CDR3, the DNA is TGTGCCTGGAGTAGTCTATCTGGAAACACCATATATTTT.